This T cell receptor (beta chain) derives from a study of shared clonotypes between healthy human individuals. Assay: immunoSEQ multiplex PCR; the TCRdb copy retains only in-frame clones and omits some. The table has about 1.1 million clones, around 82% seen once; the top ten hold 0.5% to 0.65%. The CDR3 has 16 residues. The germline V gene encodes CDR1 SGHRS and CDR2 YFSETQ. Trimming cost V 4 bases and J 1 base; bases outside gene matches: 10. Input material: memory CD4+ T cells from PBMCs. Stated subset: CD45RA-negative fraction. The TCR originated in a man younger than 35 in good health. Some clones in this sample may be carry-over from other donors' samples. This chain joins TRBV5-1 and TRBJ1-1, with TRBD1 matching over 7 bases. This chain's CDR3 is CASSTQTGVENTEAFF. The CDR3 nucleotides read TGCGCCAGCAGCACTCAAACAGGGGTGGAGAACACTGAAGCTTTCTTT.